Listed here are 24 T cell receptor beta chains from one sample, sequenced in a study of T-cell memory formation after mild COVID-19. In TCRdb, the 5' RACE reads were re-called with MiXCR into one record per CDR3 protein. There are approximately 250,000 distinct CDR3 sequences in the sample; about a sixth occur only once, and under 25% lies in the top ten. Material: PBMCs or a T cell subset sorted from them (not recorded which). The receptors were sampled from a man aged 18 to 30 who had mild COVID-19 (a few samples of this study predate the infection). Cell type and time point are not known.

This clonotype was recorded a few times. The chain couples TRBV9 to TRBJ1-5; a weak D match, TRBD1 (5 bases). The ends were cut back, 1 base at V and 0 bases at J, with 8 bases in the middle. CDR1 is SGDLS, CDR2 YYNGEE, per germline. The CDR3 runs to 15 residues. Here the CDR3 reads CASSVQGASNQPQHF. CDR3 bases: TGTGCCAGCAGCGTACAGGGAGCTAGCAATCAGCCCCAGCATTTT.

The chain has TRBV7-9 and TRBJ1-2; D is perhaps TRBD1 (5 bases). The CDR3 totals 16 residues. Germline V gene data show CDR1 as SEHNR and CDR2 as FQNEAQ (reference sequence). The ends were cut back, 5 bases at V and 1 base at J, with 17 bases in the middle. CDR3: CASSTWDRTFNYGYTF. The CDR3 coding sequence is TGTGCCAGCAGCACCTGGGACCGAACTTTTAACTATGGCTACACCTTC.

This clonotype came up many times. This sequence joins TRBV5-1 and TRBJ2-1, with 12 bases aligning to TRBD2. The germline V gene encodes CDR1 SGHRS and CDR2 YFSETQ. The CDR3 runs 16 residues. V shed 4 bases and J 8 bases; nucleotides not matched to a gene: 10. CDR3 bases: TGCGCCAGCAGCGTGACTAGCGGGGGCATGGGGCATGAGCAGTTCTTC. Translated, it gives CASSVTSGGMGHEQFF.

In its sample, this clonotype was seen a few times. The rearrangement uses TRBV30 and TRBJ1-1, with a possible D match to TRBD1 (6 bases). Between the trimmed V and J ends, which lost 1 base and 10 bases, there was a span of 10 bases. This CDR3 spans 11 amino acids. Germline CDR1 and CDR2: GTSNPN and SVGIG (reference sequence). This CDR3 reads CAWSATGRAFF. CDR3 coding DNA: TGTGCCTGGAGTGCCACAGGGAGAGCTTTCTTT.

The chain carries TRBV12-3 or TRBV12-4 and TRBJ1-3; D uncertain. V dropped 7 bases and J dropped 3 bases, with 16 bases sitting between them. CDR3 length: 15 amino acids. DNA for the CDR3: TGTGCCAGCACCCAAGGGTTTGGGGATGGAAACACCATATATTTT. Translating gives CASTQGFGDGNTIYF.

V is TRBV11-2 and J is TRBJ2-2; D may be TRBD2 (7 bases). Germline V lookup: CDR1 SGHAT, CDR2 FQNNGV. CDR3 length: 16 residues. The germline V and J ends were trimmed by 0 bases and 4 bases, with 12 bases remaining between them. CDR3 amino acids: CASSLEWGGRTGELFF. CDR3 DNA sequence: TGTGCCAGCAGCTTAGAATGGGGGGGCCGCACCGGGGAGCTGTTTTTT.

V and J are TRBV4-2 and TRBJ2-7; 7 bases fit TRBD1. The trim removed 3 bases at V and 1 base at J, leaving 6 bases unmatched. There are 15 residues in the CDR3. Germline V CDR1 and CDR2: LGHNA, YNFKEQ. The CDR3, as DNA: TGTGCCAGCAGCCATGAGACAGGGCCGTCCTACGAGCAGTACTTC. Protein sequence: CASSHETGPSYEQYF.

V is TRBV9 and J is TRBJ2-3; no clear D. The ends were cut back, 0 bases at V and 0 bases at J, with 8 bases in the middle. The germline V gene has CDR1 SGDLS and CDR2 YYNGEE. The CDR3 length is 15 residues. CDR3 in DNA: TGTGCCAGCAGCGTAGTGGTGGGAAGCACAGATACGCAGTATTTT. Translating it yields CASSVVVGSTDTQYF.

This clonotype was counted a few times. This chain uses TRBV18 with TRBJ1-1; 10 bases are shared with TRBD1. The CDR3 runs to 14 residues. V was pared by 3 bases and J by 3 bases, with 1 base of the junction left unmatched. Germline values: CDR1 KGHSH, CDR2 LQKENI. The CDR3 loop reads CASSPDRGYTEAFF. The CDR3 nucleotides are TGTGCCAGCTCACCGGACAGGGGGTACACTGAAGCTTTCTTT.

This clonotype was counted only a few times. The chain couples TRBV6-1 to TRBJ2-1; D may be TRBD1 or TRBD2 (5 bases each). Germline lookup yields CDR1 MNHNS and CDR2 SASEGT. This CDR3 region has 15 residues. V lost 4 bases and J 3 bases, leaving 13 bases between the germline ends. The DNA of the CDR3 is TGTGCCAGCAGTGCCCGACGGGGCAACTACAATGAGCAGTTCTTC. This sequence encodes CASSARRGNYNEQFF.

V is TRBV7-2 and J is TRBJ1-2; tentative D call: TRBD1 (6 bases). CDR3 size: 14 residues. CDR1 is SGHTA and CDR2 is FQGNSA in the germline V gene. The V end was cut by 2 bases, the J end by 0 bases, with 7 bases between. The CDR3 loop reads CASSLRQANYGYTF. As DNA, the CDR3 is TGTGCCAGCAGCTTACGACAGGCTAACTATGGCTACACCTTC.

V and J are TRBV12-3 or TRBV12-4 and TRBJ2-1; 8 bases match TRBD2. V dropped 5 bases and J dropped 3; count of bases not matched to a gene: 6. The CDR3 sequence is 15 residues long. Written as DNA, the CDR3 is TGTGCCAGCAGTGGGTCGGCGGGGGGCTACAATGAGCAGTTCTTC. As protein: CASSGSAGGYNEQFF.

This rearrangement joins TRBV15 to TRBJ2-3; no definite D call. CDR1 is LNHNV, CDR2 YYDKDF, per germline (reference sequence). With 3 bases removed from V and 4 bases from J, the gap between germline ends came to 5 bases. The CDR3 length is 12 residues. CDR3 sequence reads: CATSSSSDTQYF. Here the CDR3 DNA reads TGTGCCACCAGCAGCTCCTCAGATACGCAGTATTTT.

The chain combines TRBV10-3 with TRBJ1-3, with 9 nucleotides matching TRBD1. Germline CDR1 is ENHRY and CDR2 is SYGVKD. The CDR3 is 14 residues long. V was clipped by 7 bases and J by 3 bases; unmatched bases: 4. The CDR3 bases are TGTGCCATCATGACAGGGGGAGGTGGAAACACCATATATTTT. This sequence encodes CAIMTGGGGNTIYF.

This chain uses TRBV20-1 with TRBJ2-2; D unclear. Germline V CDR1 and CDR2: DFQATT, SNEGSKA (reference sequence). The CDR3 runs to 12 residues. Trimming cost V 4 bases and J 5 bases, with 8 bases left between them. The CDR3 DNA sequence: TGCAGTGCTAATTTACTAACCGGGGAGCTGTTTTTT. Translating it yields CSANLLTGELFF.

Ten or more counts support this clonotype. The chain combines TRBV20-1 with TRBJ2-3; the D is unclear. Trimming removed 3 bases from V and 6 bases from J, with 10 bases in between. Germline V gene lookup returns CDR1 DFQATT and CDR2 SNEGSKA (reference sequence). The CDR3 is made up of 12 amino acids. CDR3 residues: CSASLPPDTQYF. The CDR3 nucleotides read TGCAGTGCTAGCTTACCCCCGGATACGCAGTATTTT.

This clonotype came up once. This chain connects TRBV5-5 to TRBJ1-6; possible D gene TRBD1, 5 bases. The CDR3 is 14 amino acids. Trimming left V 2 bases short and J 9 bases short, with 12 bases between. Looked up from germline, CDR1 is SGHKS and CDR2 is YYEKEE (reference sequence). In DNA, the CDR3 is TGTGCCAGCAGCTTCGGGACTGAAGGTTCACCCCTCCACTTT. Translation: CASSFGTEGSPLHF.

There are a few counts of this clonotype. CDR3 nucleotide sequence: TGTGCCAGCCGAAGCGGGGGGTACACAGATACGCAGTATTTT. This translates into CASRSGGYTDTQYF. The rearrangement uses TRBV6-2 or TRBV6-3 and TRBJ2-3; 9 bases are shared with TRBD2. With 8 bases clipped from V and 2 bases from J, the junction kept 5 bases outside the gene matches. The length of the CDR3 is 14 residues. Germline V lookup: CDR1 MNHEY, CDR2 SVGEGT.

This chain's CDR3 is CASSRTSGYEQYF. The CDR3 nucleotides read TGTGCCAGCAGCCGGACTAGCGGCTACGAGCAGTACTTC. The chain couples TRBV3-1 to TRBJ2-7; 10 positions match TRBD2. The CDR3 consists of 13 residues. With V trimmed by 4 bases and J by 3 bases, 0 bases remained unmatched. The germline gives CDR1 LGHDT, CDR2 YNNKEL (reference sequence).

This clonotype was picked up a small number of times. V is TRBV5-6 and J is TRBJ2-3; D is possibly TRBD1 (5 bases). Germline loops: CDR1 SGHDT, CDR2 YYEEEE. The V gene lost 5 bases and the J gene lost 1 base, with 20 bases spanning the gap. This CDR3 is built from 17 residues. In nucleotides, the CDR3 is TGTGCCAGCAGATATCGGAAGGGGATTAGGGGCACAGATACGCAGTATTTT. Its protein is CASRYRKGIRGTDTQYF.

The gene calls are TRBV6-2 or TRBV6-3 and TRBJ2-1; 7 nucleotides align to TRBD2. The CDR3 loop spans 17 amino acids. From germline, CDR1 is MNHEY and CDR2 SVGEGT. V was pared by 5 bases and J by 0 bases, with 10 bases of the junction left unmatched. CDR3 DNA sequence: TGTGCCAGCAGTCGGGCGGGACTAACCCCCTCCTACAATGAGCAGTTCTTC. Its translation is CASSRAGLTPSYNEQFF.

The V call is TRBV5-1, the J call TRBJ2-7; 10 nucleotides line up with TRBD1. Germline CDR1 and CDR2: SGHRS and YFSETQ. The CDR3 is 13 amino acids. Trimming removed 9 bases from V and 11 bases from J; junction bases left unmatched: 14. CDR3 sequence reads: CANSPDRGLHEYV. CDR3 coding DNA: TGCGCCAACAGTCCTGACAGGGGGCTTCATGAGTACGTC.

V gene TRBV9 combines with J gene TRBJ1-1, with 7 bases that match TRBD1. This CDR3 is built from 15 residues. The germline CDR1 and CDR2 sequences are SGDLS and YYNGEE. V lost 3 bases and J lost 4; bases outside the gene matches: 9. CDR3 coding DNA: TGTGCCAGCAGCGCCAGACAGGGTAGTAGCACTGAAGCTTTCTTT. It is translated as CASSARQGSSTEAFF.

The table lists this clonotype with many counts. The chain uses TRBV5-1 and TRBJ2-5; D might be TRBD1 or TRBD2, each matching 5 bases. The CDR3 runs to 16 residues. Germline lookup yields CDR1 SGHRS and CDR2 YFSETQ. Trimming removed 3 bases at V and 2 bases at J, with 17 bases between. The CDR3 here is CASSSSAGRVQETQYF. In DNA form, the CDR3 reads TGCGCCAGCAGCTCATCGGCGGGCAGGGTGCAAGAGACCCAGTACTTC.